The following is a T cell receptor (beta chain) sequence with its context. What it binds is unknown. The protocol was immunoSEQ multiplex PCR, while the TCRdb copy is restricted to in-frame clones and leaves out a portion. The top ten clones hold 5.5% to 8.5% of a sample with around 110,000 clones, around 89% of them seen once. This sample was included in a study of T cell responses to AZD1222 COVID-19 vaccine. On the study more broadly: Some second doses came at about 4 weeks and others at about 12 weeks; these were pooled.

The CDR3 is 14 residues long. Germline V gives CDR1 SGHAT, CDR2 FQNNGV. V gave up 5 bases and J gave up 2 bases, with 12 bases separating them. Study-wide results and caveats: Regions 160-218 and 743-854 held dominance among vaccine-associated CD4 TCRs, which spanned spike. Nearly half of the spike-specific TCRs reportedly recognize variant regions that carry no mutations. Clonal diversity may have been underestimated, and the donors were mostly white British, with more females than males.

This clonotype was sampled from an adult in good health. V usage is TRBV11-2 and J usage is TRBJ1-2; D gene uncertain. The input for sequencing was peripheral blood, taken on day 0 of AZD1222 vaccination. The CDR3 loop is CASSLGIRNYGYTF. DNA of the CDR3: TGTGCCAGCAGCCTCGGGATCAGGAACTATGGCTACACCTTC. Drawing the rest from reference TRBV11-2 and TRBJ1-2, the complete variable domain is EAGVAQSPRYKIIEKRQSVAFWCNPISGHATLYWYQQILGQGPKLLIQFQNNGVVDDSQLPKDRFSAERLKGVDSTLKIQPAKLEDSAVYLCASSLGIRNYGYTFGSGTRLTVV.